Listed below are T cell receptor beta chains from one sample, sequenced in a study of control samples from healthy donors and cancer patients. Sequencing used immunoSEQ multiplex PCR; TCRdb keeps in-frame clones, though not all of them. This table has fewer than 95,000 clones, roughly nine tenths appearing once. Material for sequencing was blood. These receptor sequences come from a man younger than 45 in good health. The CDR3 runs from the conserved cysteine through the conserved F or W. D genes are given only for firm matches. Clone size is stated in some rows and not others, as once, few, many or a class when expanded.

TRBV6-1	TRBJ2-4	NA	NA	TGTGCCAGCAGTGAACTAGACAGGCTAGCCAAAAACATTCAGTACTTC	CASSELDRLAKNIQYF
TRBV2	TRBJ1-1	NA	TRBD1	TGTGCCAGCAGTATTTACAGGGGAGGGGCTGACACTGAAGCTTTCTTT	CASSIYRGGADTEAFF
TRBV6-1	TRBJ1-5	NA	NA	TGTGCCAGCAGTGAAGCGCTTGGGGCAGGCCAGGCGCGCAATCAGCCCCAGCATTTT	CASSEALGAGQARNQPQHF
TRBV2	TRBJ1-5	NA	NA	TGTGCCAGCAGTGAATATTCCTTTCGGGGGCGAAGTATTAGGAGCAATCAGCCCCAGCATTTT	CASSEYSFRGRSIRSNQPQHF
TRBV6-5	TRBJ2-5	NA	TRBD2	TGTGCCAGCAGTTCCATAGCGGGTCTAGAAGAGACCCAGTACTTC	CASSSIAGLEETQYF
TRBV5-1	TRBJ2-1	NA	TRBD2	TGCGCCAGCAGCTTGGGGGGTATAGCGGGGAATGAGCAGTTCTTC	CASSLGGIAGNEQFF
TRBV12-5	TRBJ2-6	NA	NA	TGTGCTAGTGGTTTGTCCTCTACTTCTGGGGCCAACGTCCTGACTTTC	CASGLSSTSGANVLTF
TRBV5-8	TRBJ1-4	NA	TRBD1	TGTGCCAGCAGCTCGGGACAGTTTGGGGAAAAACTGTTTTTT	CASSSGQFGEKLFF
TRBV28	TRBJ1-4	NA	TRBD1	TGTGCCAGCAACAGGGGGCTAGCTAATGAAAAACTGTTTTTT	CASNRGLANEKLFF
TRBV18	TRBJ2-3	NA	NA	TGTGCCAGCTCACCGGGGGATCTTAAAGATACGCAGTATTTT	CASSPGDLKDTQYF
TRBV6-6	TRBJ1-4	NA	NA	TGTGCCAGCAGCCGACTGGGCGGCCCTAATGAAAAACTGTTTTTT	CASSRLGGPNEKLFF
TRBV7-3	TRBJ2-7	NA	NA	TGTGCCAGCAGCTTAAATCAGGGTTCCTACGAGCAGTACTTC	CASSLNQGSYEQYF
TRBV2	TRBJ2-3	NA	TRBD1	TGTGCCAGCCAACCCAGGGGGCGCCCACCAGATACGCAGTATTTT	CASQPRGRPPDTQYF
TRBV7-3	TRBJ2-5	NA	NA	TGTGCCAGCAGCTTACAGGGGGGCGAAGAGACCCAGTACTTC	CASSLQGGEETQYF
TRBV12-5	TRBJ2-5	NA	NA	TGTGCTAGTGGTCCTGGGGGTGTCCTGGAGACCCAGTACTTC	CASGPGGVLETQYF
TRBV6-4	TRBJ1-1	NA	NA	TGTGCCAGCAGTGACTCTAGTGTTGGTACTGAAGCTTTCTTT	CASSDSSVGTEAFF
TRBV5-6	TRBJ2-3	NA	TRBD1	TGTGCCAGCACCCTCCGGACAGGGAGGACAGATACGCAGTATTTT	CASTLRTGRTDTQYF
TRBV3-1/TRBV3-2	TRBJ2-5	NA	NA	TGTGCCAGCAGCCAAGATCTTCGGGACTCAGGTTTGGAGACCCAGTACTTC	CASSQDLRDSGLETQYF
TRBV7-9	TRBJ1-2	NA	NA	TGTGCCAGCAGCCCTCCGGGACAAAGTTGGGATGGCTACACCTTC	CASSPPGQSWDGYTF
TRBV20-1	TRBJ2-6	NA	NA	TGCAGTGCTAGTGCCCCCAGGGGCTCTGGGGCCAACGTCCTGACTTTC	CSASAPRGSGANVLTF
TRBV27	TRBJ1-2	NA	NA	TGTGCCAGCAGTTCCCCCCTGGACGGGGGGTACACCTTC	CASSSPLDGGYTF
TRBV7-2	TRBJ2-2	NA	NA	TGTGCCAGCAGCCTTTCCCAGTATGCCGGGGAGCTGTTTTTT	CASSLSQYAGELFF
TRBV7-2	TRBJ1-5	once	NA	TGTGCCAGCACCACACAGGGAGGTCAGCCCCAGCATTTT	CASTTQGGQPQHF
TRBV7-9	TRBJ2-1	NA	NA	TGTGCCAGCAGCTCTTCGGCCAATGAGCAGTTCTTC	CASSSSANEQFF
TRBV4-2	TRBJ1-4	NA	NA	TGTGCCAGCAGCCAAGACCTCTGGGGAACTAATGAAAAACTGTTTTTT	CASSQDLWGTNEKLFF
TRBV19	TRBJ2-7	NA	TRBD1	TGTGCCAGTAGCCCACAGGGGGCTCTCTCCTACGAGCAGTACTTC	CASSPQGALSYEQYF
TRBV27	TRBJ1-2	NA	NA	TGTGCCAGCAGTCGTATCGGGACTAACTATGGCTACACCTTC	CASSRIGTNYGYTF
TRBV5-1	TRBJ1-2	NA	TRBD1	TGCGCCAGCAGCTTGGGAACCGGGACAGGGCATAACTATGGCTACACCTTC	CASSLGTGTGHNYGYTF
TRBV5-1	TRBJ1-4	NA	TRBD1	TGCGCCAGCAGCTTGGTCGGGACAGTTAATGAAAAACTGTTTTTT	CASSLVGTVNEKLFF
TRBV14	TRBJ2-5	few	NA	TGTGCCAGCCGACCGTCCGGCGGGGGCCACCAAGAGACCCAGTACTTC	CASRPSGGGHQETQYF
TRBV5-1	TRBJ1-6	NA	NA	TGCGCCAGCAGCTTGGCCTCAGGGTTGAGTGGTTCACCCCTCCACTTT	CASSLASGLSGSPLHF
TRBV11-2	TRBJ1-1	NA	NA	TGTGCCAGCAGCTTAGAAGGCAGGATCTACACTGAAGCTTTCTTT	CASSLEGRIYTEAFF
TRBV9	TRBJ2-4	NA	TRBD2	TGTGCCAGCAGCCCCCGGGGGGTGGACATTCAGTACTTC	CASSPRGVDIQYF
TRBV30	TRBJ1-4	NA	NA	TGTGCCTGGAGTACGGGGGGCGAAAAACTGTTTTTT	CAWSTGGEKLFF
TRBV25-1	TRBJ1-1	NA	NA	TGTGCCAGCAGTGAAAGGGGAACCGGGGCTTTCTTT	CASSERGTGAFF
TRBV5-1	TRBJ2-5	once	TRBD2	TGCGCCAGCAGTGGGGGACTAGCGGGGGAACCCGCCGGGGAGACCCAGTACTTC	CASSGGLAGEPAGETQYF
TRBV7-3	TRBJ2-3	NA	TRBD2	TGTGCCAGCAGCTCTAGCGGGGCTGCAGATACGCAGTATTTT	CASSSSGAADTQYF
TRBV20-1	TRBJ1-1	NA	NA	TGCAGTGCTAGTCTTCCCCACAACACTGAAGCTTTCTTT	CSASLPHNTEAFF